These 15 T cell receptor beta chains originate from one sample sequenced in a study of cytomegalovirus exposure and HLA in healthy donors (dated by TCRdb to 2016 to 2017). Library method: the immunoSEQ multiplex PCR assay. Here the immuneACCESS table is served through TCRdb, limited to in-frame sequences with V and J called. Missing clones are a known gap in these copies; in checked studies unresolved V genes cover under half, and the rest lacks a known reason. In this sample the table shows under 200,000 clones, around 88% of which occur a single time. The ten largest clones capture 2% to 2.5% of the sample. The sequenced sample consisted of PBMCs. The receptors were gathered from a woman younger than 30 in good health and CMV-seronegative.

This chain joins TRBV9 and TRBJ1-6, with TRBD1 identical over 9 bases. V lost 3 bases to trimming and J lost 7 bases; unmatched junction nucleotides: 5. Germline V CDR1 and CDR2: SGDLS, YYNGEE. CDR3 length equals 15 residues. CDR3 DNA sequence: TGTGCCAGCAGCGCAACCGGGACAGGGAATTCACCCCTCCACTTT. It encodes CASSATGTGNSPLHF.

The rearrangement links TRBV6-1 to TRBJ1-1, with D possibly being TRBD1 (5 bases). Trimming cost V 6 bases and J 1 base, with 12 bases left between them. In germline, CDR1 is MNHNS, CDR2 SASEGT. This CDR3 is 14 amino acids long. CDR3 loop: CASRQDGRNTEAFF. In DNA form, the CDR3 reads TGTGCCAGCAGACAGGACGGGAGGAACACTGAAGCTTTCTTT.

This clone was found once. The genes are TRBV14 and TRBJ1-4, with D tentatively TRBD1 (5 bases). V was pared by 0 bases and J by 4 bases, with 12 bases between. Germline V lookup: CDR1 SGHDN, CDR2 FVKESK. The CDR3 extends over 16 amino acids. Written as DNA, the CDR3 is TGTGCCAGCAGCCAAGATCGGCGGGGCCGTAATGAAAAACTGTTTTTT. Translating gives CASSQDRRGRNEKLFF.

The chain joins TRBV19 to TRBJ1-5, with a tentative D call TRBD1 (5 bases). This CDR3 region has 17 residues. Trimming removed 7 bases at V and 0 bases at J, with 19 bases between. Germline V gene sequence: CDR1 LNHDA, CDR2 SQIVND (reference sequence). CDR3 region: CASNDIMWGYSNQPQHF. The CDR3 coding sequence is TGTGCCAGTAACGATATAATGTGGGGCTATAGCAATCAGCCCCAGCATTTT.

The chain is built from TRBV20-1 and TRBJ2-7, with D perhaps matching TRBD1 (5 bases). CDR1 DFQATT and CDR2 SNEGSKA come from the germline V gene (reference sequence). This CDR3 has 11 residues. The V gene lost 5 bases and the J gene lost 3 bases, with 8 bases spanning the gap. CDR3: CSAQRGYEQYF. The DNA for the CDR3 is TGCAGTGCTCAAAGGGGCTACGAGCAGTACTTC.

V gene TRBV6-5 combines with J gene TRBJ2-1; D may be TRBD2 (5 bases). The CDR3 runs to 11 residues. Trimming left V 7 bases short and J 7 bases short, with 8 bases between. Germline V gene lookup returns CDR1 MNHEY and CDR2 SVGAGI. This CDR3 reads CASTPGNEQFF. The CDR3 bases are TGTGCCAGCACGCCGGGGAATGAGCAGTTCTTC.

This clone was observed a handful of times. The chain uses TRBV2 and TRBJ1-5, with TRBD1 matching over 8 bases. V dropped 3 bases and J dropped 2; count of bases not matched to a gene: 0. CDR1 SNHLY and CDR2 FYNNEI come from the germline V gene. The CDR3 sequence is 14 residues long. CDR3 bases: TGTGCCAGCAGTGAGGGACAGGGCAATCAGCCCCAGCATTTT. It is translated as CASSEGQGNQPQHF.

V and J are TRBV10-2 and TRBJ1-1; 9 nucleotides line up with TRBD1. CDR1 is WSHSY and CDR2 is SAAADI in the germline V gene. J gave up 2 bases and V 5 bases, and 6 bases lay outside the gene matches. The CDR3 loop spans 15 amino acids. As DNA, the CDR3 is TGCGCCAGCAGTAGGGACAGGGCATCAAACACTGAAGCTTTCTTT. As protein: CASSRDRASNTEAFF.

The chain has TRBV9 and TRBJ2-3; the match to TRBD2 covers 9 bases. From germline, CDR1 is SGDLS and CDR2 YYNGEE. With 4 bases clipped from V and 2 bases from J, the junction kept 5 bases outside the gene matches. The CDR3 has 15 amino acids. Here the CDR3 DNA reads TGTGCCAGCAGCCCCTCTAGCGGGGTCACAGATACGCAGTATTTT. Translated: CASSPSSGVTDTQYF.

The chain employs TRBV13 and TRBJ2-1, with D possibly being TRBD1 (5 bases). The CDR3 contains 14 residues. V shed 5 bases and J shed 6 bases, with 14 bases lying between them. Germline CDR1 and CDR2: PRHDT and FYEKMQ (reference sequence). The CDR3 protein is CASSPKTESNEQFF. CDR3 nucleotide sequence: TGTGCCAGCAGCCCAAAGACAGAATCCAATGAGCAGTTCTTC.

This clone was picked up a small number of times. The chain links TRBV19 to TRBJ2-7; 7 positions agree with TRBD1. Trimming cost V 6 bases and J 3 bases; bases outside gene matches: 8. The germline V gene encodes CDR1 LNHDA and CDR2 SQIVND (reference sequence). There are 14 residues in the CDR3. The CDR3 DNA reads TGTGCCAGTAGACGACAGGGTTGGAGCTACGAGCAGTACTTC. Amino acid sequence: CASRRQGWSYEQYF.

The chain joins TRBV13 to TRBJ2-1, with a possible D match to TRBD2 (6 bases). From germline, CDR1 is PRHDT and CDR2 FYEKMQ (reference sequence). The V gene lost 3 bases and the J gene lost 5 bases, with 17 bases spanning the gap. CDR3 length equals 16 residues. The CDR3 DNA reads TGTGCCAGCAGCTTCACAAGCGGGCCCCTGAACAATGAGCAGTTCTTC. Translated, it gives CASSFTSGPLNNEQFF.

The rearrangement uses TRBV7-8 and TRBJ2-7; possible D gene TRBD1, 6 bases. Trimming took 6 bases from V and 4 from J, leaving 16 bases between them. Germline loops: CDR1 SGHVS, CDR2 FQNEAQ. The CDR3 is 14 amino acids. For the CDR3, the DNA is TGTGCCAGCAGTCTAGAAACAGGGTCATACGAGCAGTACTTC. Protein: CASSLETGSYEQYF.

This chain uses TRBV7-2 with TRBJ1-1; no clear D gene. Germline lookup yields CDR1 SGHTA and CDR2 FQGNSA. The CDR3 runs 15 residues. V lost 5 bases, J lost 0 bases, and 13 bases lay in between. Here the CDR3 DNA reads TGTGCCAGCAGCCCACCGGGGTCGTTGAACACTGAAGCTTTCTTT. Translated, it gives CASSPPGSLNTEAFF. Filled out from reference TRBV7-2 and TRBJ1-1, the complete variable domain reads GAGVSQSPSNKVTEKGKDVELRCDPISGHTALYWYRQSLGQGLEFLIYFQGNSAPDKSGLPSDRFSAERTGGSVSTLTIQRTQQEDSAVYLCASSPPGSLNTEAFFGQGTRLTVV.

The chain employs TRBV27 and TRBJ2-7; 11 bases map to TRBD2. The CDR3 runs to 15 residues. The V and J ends lost 5 bases and 5 bases, in that order; junction bases with no gene match: 8. Per the germline V gene, CDR1 is MNHEY and CDR2 is SMNVEV (reference sequence). In DNA form, the CDR3 reads TGTGCCAGCAGTCTCCTTAGCGGGAGGGGTAACGAGCAGTACTTC. This gives the protein CASSLLSGRGNEQYF.